The rows below give T cell receptor beta chains drawn from one sample of a study of tumor-infiltrating lymphocytes in primary liver carcinoma. MiXCR, applied by TCRdb to the multiplex PCR reads, yields one record per CDR3 protein. The repertoire holds about 210,000 distinct CDR3 sequences, with 85% as singletons. Sequencing was performed on tumor tissue from primary liver carcinoma. The source of these receptors is a man aged 40-55 years with primary liver carcinoma and hepatitis B virus infection. Each CDR3 is given with its conserved first and last residue. A clone size is listed for some rows: how often the clone was seen (once, few, many), or a class if it is expanded.

clone size,V gene,CDR3 protein
many,TRBV28,CASSLLAGETDTQYF
NA,TRBV29-1,CSAGWGNDEQYF
NA,TRBV5-4,CASSLEVGGKNIQYF
NA,TRBV6-6,CASSRGETTEAFF
NA,TRBV12-3/TRBV12-4,CANSSRESNQPQHF
NA,TRBV12-3/TRBV12-4,CANSLLGGGYEQYF
many,TRBV29-1,CSVETGFGYGYTF
NA,TRBV4-3,CASSQEQHYEQYF
NA,TRBV5-6,CASSLGAASYEQYF
NA,TRBV6-6,CASQTTGLKTKAFF
NA,TRBV29-1,CSVEGTRPPRETQYF
NA,TRBV28,CASRRLAGMAGKLLF
once,TRBV7-9,CANSTTGPPYEQYF
NA,TRBV29-1,CSGGISGFNEPFF
NA,TRBV15,CATSRTNGRNYNELFF
NA,TRBV6-1,CASGTGTGVTDTHYF
NA,TRBV6-5,CASKQGNRNTIYF
once,TRBV7-2,CARSSPPGTSGIQETQYF
NA,TRBV4-1,CASGWPGGETQYF
NA,TRBV29-1,CSFPTRGSWAETQYF
many,TRBV6-5,CASSPGQAGIRNTGELFF
NA,TRBV30,CARSVPAHGYQPQHF
NA,TRBV6-6,CGCKGGASWDTYEQYF
NA,TRBV4-3,CASNQEQAGGYEQYF
NA,TRBV11-1,CASNFPGTSRTKNVQYF
once,TRBV6-5,CASREAGGGCTF
few,TRBV4-1,CASSPVQRVGNQPQHF
NA,TRBV11-2,CTSSIAGDRCISLSGANVLTF
NA,TRBV11-2,CVSSPRTATNTRELFF
NA,TRBV29-1,CNVSLDGYYYDYTF
NA,TRBV11-2,CASSSQDHNQPQHF
NA,TRBV5-5,CASSDWHTYNEQFF
NA,TRBV4-3,CASSQANRKNAEVFF
NA,TRBV12-3/TRBV12-4,CASSLSGGRPVEQYF
once,TRBV29-1,CSALEGVNTGELFF
NA,TRBV6-6,CASSPLVGHNQPQHF
NA,TRBV6-1,CASIPSWGSQESQYF
medium-sized,TRBV4-3,CASSQESQHNEQFF
NA,TRBV12-3/TRBV12-4,CASSIQGSGNTINF
NA,TRBV6-2/TRBV6-3,CASKVRFPSGANVLTF
NA,TRBV29-1,CSVDFEYRDRGSNTESFF
NA,TRBV7-8,CACSWKQEYEQYF
NA,TRBV4-3,CSSSQDLTGSYEQYF
NA,TRBV6-1,CASSPGTGLVEHYF
NA,TRBV6-5,CASRRQGGTEALF
many,TRBV19,CASQAYNEQFF
NA,TRBV5-4,CASSFSGSSCEQYF
few,TRBV6-2/TRBV6-3,CASSYPDMSSYNKQFF
NA,TRBV12-3/TRBV12-4,CASSLTDLVGYTF
NA,TRBV15,CVTSLQGGETQYF
NA,TRBV6-1,CASSERTGESNEQFF
NA,TRBV20-1,CSARRGPEETQYF
NA,TRBV2,CVSSEAGGLPFNEQFF